These 30 T cell receptor beta chains were all obtained from the same sample, sequenced in a study of beta chain features in type 1 diabetes. Expressed TCRB transcripts were sequenced because the isolated RNA had all been reverse transcribed beforehand. Data came from immunoSEQ multiplex PCR; TCRdb stores just in-frame clones and leaves some out. The table lists under 400,000 clones, approximately 12% of them singletons, with around 0.02% in the top ten. Sequencing was performed on naive CD4+ T cells from blood. Source of these receptors: a man aged 18 to 30 in good health.

This clone was seen a few times. V is TRBV5-1 and J is TRBJ2-5; D remains ambiguous. Looked up from germline, CDR1 is SGHRS and CDR2 is YFSETQ. Trimming stripped 2 bases from V and 5 bases from J, with 10 bases between. This CDR3 spans 13 amino acids. CDR3 nucleotide sequence: TGCGCCAGCAGCTTCGGGTTCCCTGAGACCCAGTACTTC. It translates to CASSFGFPETQYF. The entire variable domain, with the rest obtained from reference TRBV5-1 and TRBJ2-5, is as follows: KAGVTQTPRYLIKTRGQQVTLSCSPISGHRSVSWYQQTPGQGLQFLFEYFSETQRNKGNFPGRFSGRQFSNSRSEMNVSTLELGDSALYLCASSFGFPETQYFGPGTRLLVL.

CDR3 region: CASSFSPNTEAFF. DNA of the CDR3: TGTGCCAGCAGCTTTTCTCCGAACACTGAAGCTTTCTTT. J is TRBJ1-1 and V is TRBV7-9; D is unresolved. Germline CDR1 and CDR2: SEHNR and FQNEAQ (reference sequence). V was pared by 3 bases and J by 1 base, with 6 bases between. The CDR3 consists of 13 residues.

This chain links TRBV18 with TRBJ2-7; D may be TRBD1 (6 bases). This CDR3 comprises 13 residues. Germline-derived CDR1 and CDR2 are KGHSH and LQKENI. Trimming shortened V by 6 bases and J by 0 bases, and 9 bases separated the two germline ends. CDR3 in DNA: TGTGCCAGCTCGGGGGCGAGCTCCTACGAGCAGTACTTC. It encodes CASSGASSYEQYF.

Only a few counts were recorded for this clone. The genes are TRBV30 and TRBJ1-4; a weak D match, TRBD1 (6 bases). The germline V gene encodes CDR1 GTSNPN and CDR2 SVGIG (reference sequence). With 0 bases removed from V and 5 bases from J, the gap between germline ends came to 10 bases. There are 14 residues in the CDR3. CDR3 in DNA: TGTGCCTGGAGTGTACGCAGGGGCAATGAAAAACTGTTTTTT. Residues: CAWSVRRGNEKLFF.

The rearrangement uses TRBV7-9 and TRBJ2-5, with 8 bases aligning to TRBD1. The CDR3 length is 16 residues. V shed 4 bases, J shed 0 bases, and the junction held 7 bases outside the gene matches. Germline CDR1 reads SEHNR; CDR2 reads FQNEAQ (reference sequence). This CDR3 is CASSYDRGDHQETQYF. The CDR3 DNA sequence: TGTGCCAGCAGCTATGACAGGGGCGACCACCAAGAGACCCAGTACTTC.

This chain connects TRBV9 to TRBJ2-7; 8 positions agree with TRBD1. Germline assignment: CDR1 SGDLS and CDR2 YYNGEE. Trimming cost V 4 bases and J 1 base; bases outside gene matches: 10. The CDR3 contains 16 residues. The CDR3 DNA is TGTGCCAGCAGCCGTAGAAACGACAGGGGATCCTACGAGCAGTACTTC. Encoded protein: CASSRRNDRGSYEQYF.

This clone showed up just a few times. This chain connects TRBV7-2 to TRBJ2-1, with 16 bases aligning to TRBD2. CDR3 size: 17 residues. V gave up 4 bases and J gave up 7 bases; unmatched junction bases: 7. The germline CDR1 and CDR2 sequences are SGHTA and FQGNSA. The CDR3 DNA sequence: TGTGCCAGCAGCTCCGGGACTAGCGGGGGGGCCAAGAATGAGCAGTTCTTC. It translates to CASSSGTSGGAKNEQFF.

This clone occurred a few times. This chain connects TRBV6-5 to TRBJ2-5; possible D gene TRBD2, 6 bases. V gave up 7 bases and J gave up 5 bases, with 20 bases separating them. The CDR3 is made up of 15 amino acids. CDR1 is MNHEY and CDR2 is SVGAGI in the germline V gene. CDR3 bases: TGTGCCAGCACTATACGGGTGGAGGGAAAGGAGACCCAGTACTTC. Translated, it gives CASTIRVEGKETQYF.

This clone turned up a few times. The chain uses TRBV5-1 and TRBJ2-5; the match to TRBD2 covers 8 bases. Germline assignment: CDR1 SGHRS and CDR2 YFSETQ. V shed 7 bases, J shed 5 bases, and the junction held 13 bases outside the gene matches. This CDR3 has 15 residues. CDR3 nucleotides: TGCGCCAGCGGCGCTCCAGCGGGAGATCGGGAGACCCAGTACTTC. It codes for CASGAPAGDRETQYF.

This clone has at least ten counts. The rearrangement joins TRBV30 to TRBJ2-4; no definite D call. V lost 0 bases and J 8 bases, leaving 5 bases between the germline ends. This CDR3 contains 11 residues. CDR1 and CDR2 from the germline V gene are GTSNPN and SVGIG (reference sequence). The CDR3 region has the DNA TGTGCCTGGAGTGTATCTGACATTCAGTACTTC. Translating it yields CAWSVSDIQYF.

V gene TRBV4-3 combines with J gene TRBJ1-3, with 7 bases lining up with TRBD1. Trimming cost V 3 bases and J 2 bases; bases outside gene matches: 10. The CDR3 covers 17 residues. The germline V gene encodes CDR1 LGHNA and CDR2 YSLEER. The CDR3 reads CASSQVHFGTAGNTIYF. The CDR3 coding sequence is TGCGCCAGCAGCCAGGTTCACTTCGGGACAGCTGGAAACACCATATATTTT.

This clone has only a few counts. The chain links TRBV30 to TRBJ2-5, with TRBD2 matching 10 bases. The CDR3 has 13 residues. Germline values: CDR1 GTSNPN, CDR2 SVGIG (reference sequence). Trimming cost V 4 bases and J 4 bases; bases outside gene matches: 3. CDR3 sequence reads: CAWKAGGIETQYF. The CDR3 nucleotides read TGTGCCTGGAAAGCGGGAGGGATAGAGACCCAGTACTTC.

Concerning this clone itself: One end of the junction varies from germline; a read error may be responsible. This sequence joins TRBV28 and TRBJ1-5; D remains unclear. This CDR3 has 14 amino acids. Germline CDR1 is MDHEN and CDR2 is SYDVKM. The CDR3 reads CASTLHNSNQPQHF. The CDR3 DNA is TGTGCCAGCACTTTACACAACAGCAATCAGCCCCAGCATTTT.

This clone was counted between two and nine times. The chain couples TRBV5-1 to TRBJ2-7, with 7 bases fitting TRBD1. From germline, CDR1 is SGHRS and CDR2 YFSETQ. Germline trimming cut 4 bases from V and 4 bases from J; bases unmatched to any gene: 11. The CDR3 totals 15 residues. CDR3 coding DNA: TGCGCCAGCAGCACTTCCGGGACAGCCACTTACGAGCAGTACTTC. Translation gives CASSTSGTATYEQYF.

The chain couples TRBV5-1 to TRBJ2-1, with a possible D match to TRBD2 (6 bases). Trimming cost V 4 bases and J 1 base, with 12 bases left between them. Germline CDR1 is SGHRS and CDR2 is YFSETQ. The CDR3 sequence is 15 residues long. The CDR3 DNA reads as TGCGCCAGCAGCCCGGGCGGGGATTCCTACAATGAGCAGTTCTTC. This sequence encodes CASSPGGDSYNEQFF.

This chain links TRBV7-3 with TRBJ2-1, with D possibly TRBD2 on 5 matching bases. The CDR3 consists of 17 residues. CDR1 and CDR2 from the germline V gene are SGHTA and FQGTGA. V gave up 1 base and J gave up 0 bases, with 13 bases separating them. The CDR3 sequence is CASSLNPPGYSYNEQFF. CDR3 nucleotides: TGTGCCAGCAGCTTAAATCCCCCGGGGTACTCCTACAATGAGCAGTTCTTC.

The chain uses TRBV6-1 and TRBJ1-1; 9 bases map to TRBD1. Germline CDR1 reads MNHNS; CDR2 reads SASEGT. The J segment lost 0 bases and the V segment lost 3 bases, leaving 5 bases of the junction unmatched. The CDR3 has 16 residues. In nucleotides, the CDR3 is TGTGCCAGCAGTGATTACAGGGGGCTTATGAACACTGAAGCTTTCTTT. As protein: CASSDYRGLMNTEAFF.

This clone appeared a few times. The J gene is TRBJ1-5, the V gene TRBV11-2, with D perhaps matching TRBD1 (5 bases). This CDR3 comprises 14 residues. Germline-derived CDR1 and CDR2 are SGHAT and FQNNGV. Between the trimmed V and J ends, which lost 0 bases and 4 bases, there was a span of 7 bases. Here the CDR3 DNA reads TGTGCCAGCAGCTTAGATGGGGGGAATCAGCCCCAGCATTTT. Encoded protein: CASSLDGGNQPQHF.

This clone was seen a handful of times. The chain recombines TRBV19 with TRBJ2-2; D may be TRBD1 (5 bases). The CDR3 is 11 amino acids. Trimming took off 10 bases at V and 6 bases at J, with 9 bases between the two ends. Germline V gene sequence: CDR1 LNHDA, CDR2 SQIVND (reference sequence). This chain's CDR3 is CATQGSGELFF. The CDR3 coding sequence is TGTGCCACCCAGGGATCCGGGGAGCTGTTTTTT.

In its sample, this clone was seen a few times. This chain joins TRBV7-8 and TRBJ2-2; D might be TRBD1 (6 bases). Germline CDR1 reads SGHVS; CDR2 reads FQNEAQ. This CDR3 contains 17 residues. Deletions cut 5 bases from V and 5 bases from J, with 21 bases between. This CDR3 is CASSRRMAGAVTGELFF. CDR3 coding DNA: TGTGCCAGCAGCCGAAGAATGGCAGGGGCGGTAACCGGGGAGCTGTTTTTT.

This rearrangement joins TRBV15 to TRBJ2-7; 8 bases are a match to TRBD1. The CDR3 covers 15 residues. The V gene end was trimmed by 0 bases and the J gene end by 0 bases; junction bases not matched to a gene: 1. Germline values: CDR1 LNHNV, CDR2 YYDKDF (reference sequence). DNA for the CDR3: TGTGCCACCAGCAGAGACAGGGGGCCCTCCTACGAGCAGTACTTC. It translates to CATSRDRGPSYEQYF.

This clone was seen a handful of times. Other DNA sequences in this specimen translate into the identical CDR3. This chain uses TRBV2 with TRBJ2-3; D not resolved. V gave up 6 bases and J gave up 5 bases, with 6 bases separating them. Germline values: CDR1 SNHLY, CDR2 FYNNEI. The CDR3 spans 11 residues. The CDR3, as DNA: TGTGCCAGCAGGCGGAGAGATACGCAGTATTTT. It codes for CASRRRDTQYF.

The chain joins TRBV29-1 to TRBJ1-2; 7 positions match TRBD1. The CDR3 sequence is 13 residues long. V lost 6 bases, J lost 5 bases, and 9 bases stayed unmatched. The germline V gene encodes CDR1 SQVTM and CDR2 ANQGSEA. The CDR3: CSVARQGFYGYTF. The CDR3 nucleotides are TGCAGCGTCGCAAGACAGGGATTTTATGGCTACACCTTC. Based on the CDR3 plus reference TRBV29-1 and TRBJ1-2, the full variable domain is SAVISQKPSRDICQRGTSLTIQCQVDSQVTMMFWYRQQPGQSLTLIATANQGSEATYESGFVIDKFPISRPNLTFSTLTVSNMSPEDSSIYLCSVARQGFYGYTFGSGTRLTVV.

This clone was detected ten times or more. The chain uses TRBV4-3 and TRBJ1-4; D gene uncertain. Germline assignment: CDR1 LGHNA and CDR2 YSLEER. The V and J ends lost 0 bases and 10 bases respectively, with 6 bases between them. CDR3 length equals 12 residues. DNA of the CDR3: TGCGCCAGCAGCCAAGACTCGAGAAAACTGTTTTTT. As protein: CASSQDSRKLFF.

This clone was detected a few times. The V call is TRBV19, the J call TRBJ2-1; 7 bases match TRBD1. In germline, CDR1 is LNHDA, CDR2 SQIVND (reference sequence). The CDR3 loop spans 17 amino acids. J gave up 0 bases and V 3 bases, and 8 bases lay outside the gene matches. The CDR3 DNA sequence: TGTGCCAGTAGTATCCATGAGGGGGCCAGCTCCTACAATGAGCAGTTCTTC. It encodes CASSIHEGASSYNEQFF.

Only a few counts were recorded for this clone. The chain is built from TRBV5-6 and TRBJ1-2, with D hard to call. V dropped 5 bases and J dropped 8 bases, with 16 bases sitting between them. The germline V gene has CDR1 SGHDT and CDR2 YYEEEE. The CDR3 length is 13 residues. This CDR3 is CASSPRPNSGYTF. The CDR3 DNA reads as TGTGCCAGCAGTCCGCGGCCCAACTCGGGCTACACCTTC.

The CDR3 reads CAWSGGRGSRYEQYF. The CDR3 nucleotides are TGTGCCTGGAGTGGCGGCAGGGGGTCTAGGTACGAGCAGTACTTC. The chain employs TRBV30 and TRBJ2-7; TRBD1 matches at 7 bases. The CDR3 spans 15 residues. Germline CDR1 is GTSNPN and CDR2 is SVGIG (reference sequence). V lost 1 base to trimming and J lost 4 bases; unmatched junction nucleotides: 10.

This clone occurred a few times. The chain uses TRBV19 and TRBJ2-5; weak D call: TRBD1 (5 bases). This CDR3 has 14 residues. Germline CDR1 LNHDA, CDR2 SQIVND (reference sequence). The CDR3 DNA sequence: TGTGCTGCGATTGCGGACACGTCCAGGAAGACCCAGTACTTC. It translates to CAAIADTSRKTQYF.

The gene calls are TRBV7-2 and TRBJ2-3; TRBD2 is a possible D gene (6 bases). CDR1 is SGHTA, CDR2 FQGNSA, per germline. The V end was cut by 7 bases, the J end by 6 bases, with 11 bases between. This CDR3 has 12 amino acids. This CDR3 is CASTGVGDTQYF. The CDR3 region has the DNA TGTGCCAGCACGGGAGTTGGGGATACGCAGTATTTT.

Notes on this clone: Other DNA sequences in this sample translate to the same CDR3. V gene TRBV7-2 combines with J gene TRBJ2-5, with TRBD1 identical over 8 bases. V shed 1 base and J 5 bases; nucleotides not matched to a gene: 0. Per the germline V gene, CDR1 is SGHTA and CDR2 is FQGNSA. The CDR3 spans 13 residues. The CDR3 sequence: CASSLGQGETQYF. The CDR3 region has the DNA TGTGCCAGCAGCTTAGGACAGGGGGAGACCCAGTACTTC.